This TCR beta chain was found in a study of T cells after somatic rescue of genetic block. Some clones are missing from TCRdb's copy, which holds only in-frame ones; the method was immunoSEQ multiplex PCR. The table shows roughly 67,000 clones, with around 92% occurring only once. The V gene end was trimmed by 0 bases and the J gene end by 9 bases; junction bases not matched to a gene: 4. The CDR3 contains 15 residues. The germline CDR1 and CDR2 sequences are MGHRA and YSYEKL. This TCR came from a man aged 40-55 years. This sequence joins TRBV4-1 and TRBJ1-6; 8 bases are shared with TRBD1. The sample was peripheral blood mononuclear cells (PBMCs). The CDR3 reads CASSQDWQGASPLHF. CDR3 DNA sequence: TGCGCCAGCAGCCAAGACTGGCAGGGGGCTTCACCCCTCCACTTT.